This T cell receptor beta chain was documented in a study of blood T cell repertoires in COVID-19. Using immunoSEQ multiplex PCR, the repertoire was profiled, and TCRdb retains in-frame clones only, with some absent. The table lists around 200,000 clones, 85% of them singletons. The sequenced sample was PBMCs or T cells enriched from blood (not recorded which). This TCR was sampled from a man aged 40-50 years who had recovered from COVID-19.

CDR3 residues: CASSESQGAGDTQYF. The CDR3 DNA is TGTGCCAGCAGTGAATCGCAGGGGGCAGGAGATACGCAGTATTTT. The chain has TRBV2 and TRBJ2-3; TRBD1 matches at 8 bases. CDR1 and CDR2 from the germline V gene are SNHLY and FYNNEI. The CDR3 loop spans 15 amino acids. V lost 2 bases to trimming and J lost 5 bases; unmatched junction nucleotides: 6.